This T cell receptor beta chain was sequenced for a study of cytomegalovirus exposure and HLA in healthy donors (dated by TCRdb to the late 2010s). In the study overall: A later analysis indicated that the 130 or so validation repertoires were generated on the platform also employed for the 700 or so repertoires of the first cohort. The study aimed to test whether signatures of past pathogen exposure could be identified by cataloging public T cell receptors. A separate validation cohort of roughly 130 different subjects was used in addition to the roughly 700-subject first cohort. High-throughput TCR immunosequencing, statistical association of individual TCRs with disease status, and machine learning were combined to predict cytomegalovirus infection status.

What the research found in general, with its limitations: A later analysis found that TCRs clustered in the first cohort also tended to co-occur in the roughly 110 validation repertoires, with approximately 95% of cluster scores above 0. A few of the identified cytomegalovirus-associated TCR beta chains were confirmed in vitro to be specific for cytomegalovirus antigens. The study listed 150 to 200 TCR beta chains as associated with cytomegalovirus. The authors suggested that the approach could potentially be generalized to other disease states and immunological phenotypes. All 130 or so repertoires were used to score co-occurrence in the validation cohort in a later analysis, because that analysis had no HLA typing for the cohort. The classifier was reported to diagnose cytomegalovirus status with high specificity and sensitivity in both the original cohort and the validation cohort. Across donors, most TCR sequences were observed very rarely, whereas some public TCRs were present in many individuals.

Donors formed part of the validation cohort, which comprised about 130 subjects and was distinct from the first cohort of under 800 subjects. The library relied on the immunoSEQ multiplex PCR assay. As for the original processing: A statistical classification framework was built for diagnosing cytomegalovirus status from the catalog of TCR beta chain sequences. Not all clones reach the TCRdb copy of this immuneACCESS table, which keeps in-frame sequences only. Checked studies attribute under half of the gap to unresolved V genes and leave the rest unexplained. That table is the source of V, J and clone size, and D and trimming were worked out from the DNA. In all, the sample holds 140,000 or so clones, and more than 80% of those were seen once. The ten largest clones capture around 5.9% of the sample. Points on this clone: The specificity of this receptor is unknown. No quality values exist for individual bases; no much larger clone is one base distant.

The TCR was taken from a woman between 25 and 40 years old in good health and CMV-seropositive. Sequencing used PBMCs.

The nucleotide sequence reads as follows: TGCGCCAGCAGCTTGAGCCTAGCGTCAGCAGAGACCCAGTACTTC. Its coded protein is CASSLSLASAETQYF. The chain was built from TRBV5-1 and TRBJ2-5; the D gene is perhaps TRBD2, on 6 matching bases. V lost 1 base and J lost 4 bases; the stretch between them is 14 bases long. The CDR1 and CDR2 encoded by the germline V gene are SGHRS and YFSETQ. The CDR3 sequence holds 15 residues, the cysteine and phenylalanine included. The retained sequence is limited to the CDR3, 45 bases, with the frame set at the first base. With all but the CDR3 taken from the reference TRBV5-1 and TRBJ2-5 genes, the full variable domain is: KAGVTQTPRYLIKTRGQQVTLSCSPISGHRSVSWYQQTPGQGLQFLFEYFSETQRNKGNFPGRFSGRQFSNSRSEMNVSTLELGDSALYLCASSLSLASAETQYFGPGTRLLVL.